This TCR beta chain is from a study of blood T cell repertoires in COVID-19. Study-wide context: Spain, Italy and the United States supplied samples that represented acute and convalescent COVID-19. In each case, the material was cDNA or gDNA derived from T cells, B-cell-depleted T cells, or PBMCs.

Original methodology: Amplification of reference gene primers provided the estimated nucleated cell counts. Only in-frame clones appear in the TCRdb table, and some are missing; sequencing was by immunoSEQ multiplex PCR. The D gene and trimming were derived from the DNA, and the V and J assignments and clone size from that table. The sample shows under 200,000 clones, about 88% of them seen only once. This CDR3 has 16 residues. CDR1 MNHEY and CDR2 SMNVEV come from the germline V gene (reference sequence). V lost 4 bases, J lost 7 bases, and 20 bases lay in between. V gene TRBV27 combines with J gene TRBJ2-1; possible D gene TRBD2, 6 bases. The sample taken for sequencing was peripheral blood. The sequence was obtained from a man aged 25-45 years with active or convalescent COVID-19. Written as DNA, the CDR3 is TGTGCCAGCAGTTATGCTGTCGGGGGAGTGGGAAATGAGCAGTTCTTC. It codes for CASSYAVGGVGNEQFF.